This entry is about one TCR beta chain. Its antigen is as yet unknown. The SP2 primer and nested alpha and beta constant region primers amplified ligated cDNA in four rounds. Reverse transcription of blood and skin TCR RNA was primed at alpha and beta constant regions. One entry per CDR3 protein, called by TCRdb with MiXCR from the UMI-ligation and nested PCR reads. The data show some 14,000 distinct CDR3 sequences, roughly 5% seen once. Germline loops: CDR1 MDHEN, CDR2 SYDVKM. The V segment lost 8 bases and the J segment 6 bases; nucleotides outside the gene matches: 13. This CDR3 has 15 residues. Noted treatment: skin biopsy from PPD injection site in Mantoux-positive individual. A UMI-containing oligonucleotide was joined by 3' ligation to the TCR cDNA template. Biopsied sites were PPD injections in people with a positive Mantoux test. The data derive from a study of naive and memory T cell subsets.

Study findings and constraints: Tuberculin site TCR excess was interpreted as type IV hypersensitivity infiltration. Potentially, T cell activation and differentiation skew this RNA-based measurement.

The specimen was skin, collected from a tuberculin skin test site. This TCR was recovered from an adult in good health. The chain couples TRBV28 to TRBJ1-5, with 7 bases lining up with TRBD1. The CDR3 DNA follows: TGTGCCAGCGAGACTGGACAGGCCGGACGTCAGCCCCAGCATTTT. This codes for CASETGQAGRQPQHF.